The entry below gives a single TCR beta chain sequence along with its context. Its specificity is unknown. With V trimmed by 2 bases and J by 5 bases, 7 bases remained unmatched. The CDR3 sequence is 15 residues long. Per the germline V gene, CDR1 is SGDLS and CDR2 is YYNGEE. This sample is part of a study of OX40 agonist ivuxolimab in advanced cancers. As for the study in general: The study enrolled dose-escalation patients with hepatocellular carcinoma, melanoma, renal cell or head and neck cancer. Study results and caveats: At 0.1 to 3.0 mg/kg, CD4+ and CD8+ blood T cells expanded clonally by week 6. Antigens targeted by the expanded peripheral T cells were not determined.

The study sampled blood at baseline, cycle 4 day 1, and cycle 7 day 1. Sequenced by immunoSEQ multiplex PCR; TCRdb stores in-frame clones only, minus some. The sample records about 9,900 clones, 65% to 75% being singletons. The specimen comprised CD4+ or CD8+ T cells sorted from blood, sampled in a trial of the OX40 agonist ivuxolimab. This TCR came from an adult with an advanced solid tumor such as melanoma, head and neck, liver or kidney cancer. The chain employs TRBV9 and TRBJ2-3; 8 bases are a match to TRBD2. For the CDR3, the DNA is TGTGCCAGCAGCGTGGGCGGGGGGCCAGGAGATACGCAGTATTTT. Residues: CASSVGGGPGDTQYF.